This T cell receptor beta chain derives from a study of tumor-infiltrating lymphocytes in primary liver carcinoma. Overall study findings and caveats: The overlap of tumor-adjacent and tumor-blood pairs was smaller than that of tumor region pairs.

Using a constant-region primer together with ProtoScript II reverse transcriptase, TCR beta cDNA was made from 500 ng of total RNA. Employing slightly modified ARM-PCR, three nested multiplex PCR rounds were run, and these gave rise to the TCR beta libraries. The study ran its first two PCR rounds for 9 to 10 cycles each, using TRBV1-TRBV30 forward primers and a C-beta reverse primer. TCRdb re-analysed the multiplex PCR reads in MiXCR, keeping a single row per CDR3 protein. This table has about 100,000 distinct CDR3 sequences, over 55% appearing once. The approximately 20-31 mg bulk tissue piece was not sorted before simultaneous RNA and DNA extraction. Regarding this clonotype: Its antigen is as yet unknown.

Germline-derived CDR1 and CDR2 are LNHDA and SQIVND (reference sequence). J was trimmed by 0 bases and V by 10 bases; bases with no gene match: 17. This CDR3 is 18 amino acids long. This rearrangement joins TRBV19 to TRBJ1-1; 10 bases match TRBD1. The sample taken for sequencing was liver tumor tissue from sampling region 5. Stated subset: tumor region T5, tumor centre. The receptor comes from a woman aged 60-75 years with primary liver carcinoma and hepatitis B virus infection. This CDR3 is CATSPGSRTGGLNTEAFF. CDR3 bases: TGTGCCACCTCACCTGGCAGTCGGACAGGGGGTCTGAACACTGAAGCTTTCTTT.